This TCR gamma chain stems from a study of gamma delta lymphoproliferative disorders and STAT genes. Looking at the study overall: Delta-chain libraries followed the EuroClonality-NGS standard operating procedure.

PBMCs from patients and controls supplied the genomic DNA for sequencing. J gave up 3 bases and V 7 bases, and 9 bases lay outside the gene matches. The CDR3 extends over 14 amino acids. This clone is medium-sized (0.01 to 0.1%). TCRdb re-called the multiplex PCR reads with CATT. Of over a thousand gamma-chain clones listed, almost 10% are singletons. The TCR comes from a human donor in good health. Sequencing used blood. The V call is TRGV11, the J call TRGJ1 or TRGJ2. TCRdb offers no J gene call, so here the DNA was matched to germline to obtain one. TRGV11 is recorded as an ORF, its role being uncertain. CDR3 sequence: CACWISTLYYKKLF. CDR3 coding DNA: TGTGCCTGCTGGATCTCGACCCTTTATTATAAGAAACTCTTT.